This entry lists 30 T cell receptor beta chains sequenced from one sample in a study of T cell repertoires in cytomegalovirus infection. In TCRdb, the reads were re-called with MiXCR into one record per CDR3 protein. The sample yields approximately 130,000 distinct CDR3 sequences, 7% to 9.5% seen once. Sequencing was performed on PBMCs. The receptors originated from a human donor in good health (CMV status not recorded). Some clones in this sample may be carry-over from other donors' samples.

The chain carries TRBV12-3 or TRBV12-4 and TRBJ2-1, with D tentatively TRBD1 (7 bases). V was trimmed by 2 bases and J by 8 bases, leaving 13 bases between them. The CDR3 runs 14 residues. CDR3 nucleotide sequence: TGTGCCAGCAGTTTACAGGGGGAGGAGGATGAGCAGTTCTTC. This encodes CASSLQGEEDEQFF.

The V and J genes are TRBV28 and TRBJ2-4; D is ambiguous. Germline loops: CDR1 MDHEN, CDR2 SYDVKM. The ends were cut back, 4 bases at V and 1 base at J, with 11 bases in the middle. The CDR3 consists of 15 residues. CDR3 sequence reads: CASSSLVIAKNIQYF. CDR3 bases: TGTGCCAGCAGTTCCCTCGTAATCGCCAAAAACATTCAGTACTTC.

This clonotype showed up many times. CDR3 DNA: TGTGCCAGCACCCGAATTGTGGTCTACGAGCAGTACTTC. It is translated as CASTRIVVYEQYF. V gene TRBV2 combines with J gene TRBJ2-7, with no clear D. CDR1 is SNHLY, CDR2 FYNNEI, per germline. The CDR3 extends over 13 amino acids. With 7 bases removed from V and 3 bases from J, the gap between germline ends came to 13 bases.

This clonotype occurred many times. The chain carries TRBV7-2 and TRBJ2-2; the match to TRBD2 covers 12 bases. The V segment lost 5 bases and the J segment 6 bases; nucleotides outside the gene matches: 4. This CDR3 has 15 residues. Germline-derived CDR1 and CDR2 are SGHTA and FQGNSA. The CDR3 bases are TGTGCCAGCAGCCCATCTAGCGGGGGGGCCGGGGAGCTGTTTTTT. Translation gives CASSPSSGGAGELFF. Supplemented by reference TRBV7-2 and TRBJ2-2, the full variable domain reads GAGVSQSPSNKVTEKGKDVELRCDPISGHTALYWYRQSLGQGLEFLIYFQGNSAPDKSGLPSDRFSAERTGGSVSTLTIQRTQQEDSAVYLCASSPSSGGAGELFFGEGSRLTVL.

This clonotype was seen ten or more times. The chain uses TRBV7-8 and TRBJ1-2; 8 nucleotides align to TRBD1. The CDR3 sequence is 15 residues long. Germline values: CDR1 SGHVS, CDR2 FQNEAQ. V shed 2 bases, J shed 8 bases, and the junction held 10 bases outside the gene matches. CDR3 nucleotides: TGTGCCAGCAGCTTACAGTGGGGACAGGAAGGCGGCTACACCTTC. Its protein is CASSLQWGQEGGYTF.

This clonotype was detected many times. The rearrangement links TRBV4-1 to TRBJ2-7; the D gene could be TRBD1 or TRBD2 (5 bases each). This CDR3 has 16 amino acids. V was shortened by 0 bases and J by 3 bases, with 15 bases between the two germline ends. CDR1 and CDR2 (germline): MGHRA, YSYEKL. CDR3 nucleotides: TGCGCCAGCAGCCAAGACAGGGTAGGGGACGGCTACGAGCAGTACTTC. Its translation: CASSQDRVGDGYEQYF.

This clonotype was counted only a few times. The chain uses TRBV7-9 and TRBJ2-6; TRBD1 agrees at 8 bases. Germline assignment: CDR1 SEHNR and CDR2 FQNEAQ (reference sequence). The CDR3 has 15 residues. With 4 bases clipped from V and 4 bases from J, the junction kept 3 bases outside the gene matches. DNA of the CDR3: TGTGCCAGCAGCTCGACAGGGGACGGGGCCAACGTCCTGACTTTC. Encoded protein: CASSSTGDGANVLTF.

In this sample, this clonotype turned up many times. V gene TRBV7-2 combines with J gene TRBJ2-5, with 7 bases lining up with TRBD1. With 7 bases clipped from V and 3 bases from J, the junction kept 5 bases outside the gene matches. The CDR3 is 13 amino acids. Germline CDR1 and CDR2: SGHTA and FQGNSA. CDR3 coding DNA: TGTGCCAGCACCCGGGACAGCAAAGAGACCCAGTACTTC. This codes for CASTRDSKETQYF.

The table lists this clonotype with many counts. The V call is TRBV7-6, the J call TRBJ1-1; the D gene is possibly TRBD1 (6 bases). Germline CDR1 SGHVS, CDR2 FNYEAQ. The length of the CDR3 is 13 residues. V was pared by 8 bases and J by 1 base, with 11 bases between. The CDR3 nucleotides are TGTGCCAGCGGGAGACAGGAGAACACTGAAGCTTTCTTT. Translated: CASGRQENTEAFF.

At least ten counts were recorded for this clonotype. J is TRBJ2-7 and V is TRBV6-1; possibly TRBD2 for D (5 bases). This CDR3 is 13 amino acids long. Trimming left V 4 bases short and J 0 bases short, with 7 bases between. Per germline, CDR1 MNHNS and CDR2 SASEGT. The CDR3 sequence: CASSVRASYEQYV. CDR3 in DNA: TGTGCCAGCAGTGTGCGGGCCTCCTACGAGCAGTACGTC.

The rearrangement joins TRBV20-1 to TRBJ2-5; 9 positions agree with TRBD2. With V trimmed by 3 bases and J by 5 bases, 10 bases remained unmatched. Germline lookup yields CDR1 DFQATT and CDR2 SNEGSKA (reference sequence). This CDR3 region has 15 residues. The CDR3 is CSASVARGGRETQYF. For the CDR3, the DNA is TGCAGTGCTAGCGTGGCGCGGGGGGGAAGGGAGACCCAGTACTTC.

This clonotype has a count of ten or more. CDR3 sequence reads: CASAIGLSGEQYF. CDR3 coding DNA: TGTGCCAGCGCAATAGGACTTAGCGGCGAGCAGTACTTC. This rearrangement joins TRBV5-4 to TRBJ2-7; the D gene is possibly TRBD2 (6 bases). Trimming removed 7 bases from V and 6 bases from J, with 17 bases in between. CDR3 length: 13 amino acids. Germline V gene sequence: CDR1 SGHNT, CDR2 YYREEE (reference sequence).

This clonotype showed up just a few times. The chain couples TRBV27 to TRBJ2-1, with TRBD2 as a possible D gene (6 bases). The length of the CDR3 is 17 residues. Germline assignment: CDR1 MNHEY and CDR2 SMNVEV (reference sequence). Trimming removed 0 bases at V and 7 bases at J, with 19 bases between. CDR3 protein: CASSLSSGEVLWNEQFF. The CDR3 DNA reads TGTGCCAGCAGTTTATCGTCGGGGGAGGTCCTGTGGAATGAGCAGTTCTTC.

This clonotype was seen ten or more times. The chain uses TRBV6-5 and TRBJ2-1, with 11 bases lining up with TRBD2. Looked up from germline, CDR1 is MNHEY and CDR2 is SVGAGI. V lost 2 bases and J lost 6; bases outside the gene matches: 9. This CDR3 has 17 amino acids. The CDR3 coding sequence is TGTGCCAGCAGTTACCTACCCTTAGCGGGGGGGATCAATGAGCAGTTCTTC. It translates to CASSYLPLAGGINEQFF.

This clonotype was observed at least ten times. This sequence joins TRBV5-4 and TRBJ2-2; 10 bases align to TRBD2. The CDR3 is 15 residues long. V shed 1 base, J shed 6 bases, and the junction held 3 bases outside the gene matches. Germline V gene lookup returns CDR1 SGHNT and CDR2 YYREEE (reference sequence). CDR3 sequence (DNA): TGTGCCAGCAGCTTGTCCGGGACTAGCGCCGGGGAGCTGTTTTTT. Translation gives CASSLSGTSAGELFF. The complete variable domain, with remaining parts taken from reference TRBV5-4 and TRBJ2-2, reads ETGVTQSPTHLIKTRGQQVTLRCSSQSGHNTVSWYQQALGQGPQFIFQYYREEENGRGNFPPRFSGLQFPNYSSELNVNALELDDSALYLCASSLSGTSAGELFFGEGSRLTVL.

This clonotype has a count of ten or more. The chain is built from TRBV7-2 and TRBJ1-5, with a weak D call TRBD1 (6 bases). The CDR3 runs 14 residues. V gave up 6 bases and J gave up 2 bases, with 11 bases separating them. Germline CDR1 reads SGHTA; CDR2 reads FQGNSA. The CDR3 DNA sequence: TGTGCCAGCAGTGGACAGTCCCGCAATCAGCCCCAGCATTTT. This codes for CASSGQSRNQPQHF.

In this sample, this clonotype turned up many times. V gene TRBV2 combines with J gene TRBJ1-1, with a tentative D call TRBD1 (5 bases). This CDR3 is 13 amino acids long. CDR1 is SNHLY and CDR2 is FYNNEI in the germline V gene. V lost 6 bases and J lost 0, with 8 bases in between. In nucleotides, the CDR3 is TGTGCCAGCAGGGACAACCTGAACACTGAAGCTTTCTTT. Encoded protein: CASRDNLNTEAFF.

This clonotype was counted ten times or more. The chain couples TRBV4-2 to TRBJ2-7; 8 positions match TRBD1. Germline CDR1 reads LGHNA; CDR2 reads YNFKEQ. There are 17 residues in the CDR3. Unmatched junction bases numbered 11, after V lost 1 base and J lost 3 bases. DNA for the CDR3: TGTGCCAGCAGCCAAGTCATGGGCCAGGGGGCGTTCTACGAGCAGTACTTC. Its translation: CASSQVMGQGAFYEQYF.

V usage is TRBV19 and J usage is TRBJ2-2; no definite D call. Trimming removed 7 bases from V and 5 bases from J, with 14 bases in between. The CDR3 covers 14 residues. The V gene's germline CDR1 is LNHDA and CDR2 SQIVND (reference sequence). Here the CDR3 reads CASTPWIGTGELFF. In nucleotides, the CDR3 is TGTGCCAGTACTCCATGGATCGGTACCGGGGAGCTGTTTTTT. Variable domain in full (rest from reference TRBV19 and TRBJ2-2): DGGITQSPKYLFRKEGQNVTLSCEQNLNHDAMYWYRQDPGQGLRLIYYSQIVNDFQKGDIAEGYSVSREKKESFPLTVTSAQKNPTAFYLCASTPWIGTGELFFGEGSRLTVL.

This clonotype was observed at least ten times. J is TRBJ2-2 and V is TRBV11-2; 8 nucleotides align to TRBD2. CDR1 SGHAT and CDR2 FQNNGV come from the germline V gene. The CDR3 contains 20 residues. The V and J ends lost 5 bases and 0 bases, in that order; junction bases with no gene match: 17. The CDR3 DNA reads TGTGCCAGCAGCCCCCCCCCCGGGGGGGAAGCCCGCGCGAACACCGGGGAGCTGTTTTTT. It translates to CASSPPPGGEARANTGELFF.

This clonotype showed up many times. The chain links TRBV18 to TRBJ2-5; D is ambiguous. V lost 2 bases and J 3 bases, leaving 13 bases between the germline ends. The CDR3 extends over 15 amino acids. The V gene's germline CDR1 is KGHSH and CDR2 LQKENI. Here the CDR3 DNA reads TGTGCCAGCTCACCAGATGTACGTATCAAAGAGACCCAGTACTTC. It specifies CASSPDVRIKETQYF.

This clonotype occurred a few times. The chain couples TRBV6-2 or TRBV6-3 to TRBJ2-1; a possible D gene is TRBD2 (6 bases). This CDR3 is built from 13 residues. The germline V gene has CDR1 MNHEY and CDR2 SVGEGT. The V end was cut by 8 bases, the J end by 0 bases, with 8 bases between. CDR3 region: CASSTSSYNEQFF. The CDR3 bases are TGTGCCAGCTCGACTAGCTCCTACAATGAGCAGTTCTTC.

This clonotype came up many times. The chain combines TRBV28 with TRBJ2-7, with TRBD1 as a possible D gene (5 bases). V was trimmed by 4 bases and J by 0 bases, leaving 16 bases between them. Germline CDR1 MDHEN, CDR2 SYDVKM. The CDR3 loop spans 16 amino acids. CDR3 DNA sequence: TGTGCCAGCAGTTCAATGACAGCCCGAAGCTCCTACGAGCAGTACTTC. Protein: CASSSMTARSSYEQYF.

This clonotype was seen repeatedly, ten times or more. V gene TRBV7-9 combines with J gene TRBJ1-2, with 10 positions matching TRBD1. The CDR3 loop spans 15 amino acids. Trimming removed 4 bases from V and 4 bases from J; junction bases left unmatched: 6. CDR1 is SEHNR and CDR2 is FQNEAQ in the germline V gene (reference sequence). The CDR3 region has the DNA TGTGCCAGCAGCTCCGGGACAGGGGATTCCTATGGCTACACCTTC. Amino acids: CASSSGTGDSYGYTF.

This clonotype was recorded many times. DNA of the CDR3: TGTGCCAGCAGGGCGGTGGAAAAACTGTTTTTT. Protein: CASRAVEKLFF. The chain is built from TRBV2 and TRBJ1-4; D call uncertain. Trimming removed 6 bases from V and 8 bases from J, with 7 bases in between. CDR1 is SNHLY and CDR2 is FYNNEI in the germline V gene. The CDR3 runs 11 residues.

This clonotype was observed at least ten times. This chain connects TRBV6-5 to TRBJ1-2; 7 bases agree with TRBD1. Unmatched junction bases numbered 1, after V lost 0 bases and J lost 3 bases. Germline assignment: CDR1 MNHEY and CDR2 SVGAGI. This CDR3 comprises 14 residues. CDR3 DNA sequence: TGTGCCAGCAGTTACTCGGGACAGCACTATGGCTACACCTTC. Protein product: CASSYSGQHYGYTF.

This clonotype was observed a few times. This rearrangement joins TRBV10-3 to TRBJ2-2, with D perhaps TRBD2 (5 bases). Germline V lookup: CDR1 ENHRY, CDR2 SYGVKD. This CDR3 is 15 amino acids long. Trimming shortened V by 4 bases and J by 3 bases, and 12 bases separated the two germline ends. CDR3: CAISGRQADTGELFF. In nucleotides, the CDR3 is TGTGCCATCAGTGGGAGGCAGGCGGACACCGGGGAGCTGTTTTTT.

This clonotype has ten or more counts. This rearrangement joins TRBV6-2 or TRBV6-3 to TRBJ2-7, with 8 bases fitting TRBD1. CDR1 MNHEY and CDR2 SVGEGT come from the germline V gene. V shed 4 bases, J shed 3 bases, and the junction held 11 bases outside the gene matches. The CDR3 sequence is 16 residues long. The CDR3 DNA is TGTGCCAGCAGTTCCCCCACGGACAGGGCGATCTACGAGCAGTACTTC. Translation gives CASSSPTDRAIYEQYF.

This clonotype was recorded many times. The V gene is TRBV15, the J gene TRBJ2-5; TRBD2 is a possible D gene (7 bases). V was pared by 1 base and J by 1 base, with 13 bases between. This CDR3 has 16 amino acids. The germline gives CDR1 LNHNV, CDR2 YYDKDF (reference sequence). The CDR3 DNA is TGTGCCACCAGCAGAGCTGGGGGGGCCCTCCAAGAGACCCAGTACTTC. Translation gives CATSRAGGALQETQYF. Looking up the rest from reference TRBV15 and TRBJ2-5 gives the full variable domain: DAMVIQNPRYQVTQFGKPVTLSCSQTLNHNVMYWYQQKSSQAPKLLFHYYDKDFNNEADTPDNFQSRRPNTSFCFLDIRSPGLGDTAMYLCATSRAGGALQETQYFGPGTRLLVL.

The V gene is TRBV28, the J gene TRBJ1-1, with 9 bases matching TRBD1. The CDR3 loop spans 14 amino acids. Germline V gene data show CDR1 as MDHEN and CDR2 as SYDVKM. V was clipped by 4 bases and J by 4 bases; unmatched bases: 4. CDR3 nucleotide sequence: TGTGCCAGCAGTTACAGGGGGCGGCCCACTGAAGCTTTCTTT. Protein sequence: CASSYRGRPTEAFF.